This T cell receptor (beta chain) was retrieved from a study of OX40 agonist ivuxolimab in advanced cancers. Study-wide context: At doses from 0.01 to 10 mg/kg, patients were given intravenous ivuxolimab every 2 weeks. Study-level points and caveats: The antigen specificity of the peripheral T cells (those that were expanded) was not determined.

Germline loops: CDR1 KGHSH, CDR2 LQKENI. The CDR3 spans 14 residues. V lost 3 bases, J lost 6 bases, and 13 bases lay in between. Assay: immunoSEQ multiplex PCR; the TCRdb copy retains only in-frame clones and omits some. Seen here are roughly 86,000 clones, over 90% observed once, and the top ten hold less than 0.75%. Points on this clone: Its specificity is not known.

The genes are TRBV18 and TRBJ2-3; D gene unclear. The source was CD4+ or CD8+ T cells sorted from blood, collected in a trial of the OX40 agonist ivuxolimab. The TCR sequence derives from an adult with an advanced solid tumor such as melanoma, head and neck, liver or kidney cancer. CDR3 DNA sequence: TGTGCCAGCTCACCTCAGGCCCTGGGGGATACGCAGTATTTT. Translating it yields CASSPQALGDTQYF.